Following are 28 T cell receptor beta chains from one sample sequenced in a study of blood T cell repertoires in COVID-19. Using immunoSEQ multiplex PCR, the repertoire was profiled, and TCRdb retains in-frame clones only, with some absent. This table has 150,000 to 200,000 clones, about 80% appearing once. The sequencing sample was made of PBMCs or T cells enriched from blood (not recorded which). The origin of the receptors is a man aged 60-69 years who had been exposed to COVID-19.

The CDR3 nucleotides are TGCGCCAGCAGTCTCTCGGGACTAGCGGGAGTCGGGATATACAATGAGCAGTTCTTC. This codes for CASSLSGLAGVGIYNEQFF. The chain employs TRBV5-1 and TRBJ2-1; TRBD2 aligns across 14 bases. Germline CDR1 SGHRS, CDR2 YFSETQ. With V trimmed by 5 bases and J by 4 bases, 14 bases remained unmatched. This CDR3 contains 19 residues.

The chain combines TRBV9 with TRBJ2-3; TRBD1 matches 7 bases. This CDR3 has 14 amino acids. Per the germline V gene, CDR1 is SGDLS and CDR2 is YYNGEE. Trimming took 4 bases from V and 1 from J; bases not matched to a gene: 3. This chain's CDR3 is CASSPDRGTDTQYF. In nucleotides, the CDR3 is TGTGCCAGCAGCCCCGACAGGGGCACAGATACGCAGTATTTT.

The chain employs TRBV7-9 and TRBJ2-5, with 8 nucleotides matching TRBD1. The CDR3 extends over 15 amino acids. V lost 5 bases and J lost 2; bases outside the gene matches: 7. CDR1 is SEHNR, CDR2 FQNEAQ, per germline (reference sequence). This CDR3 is CASSPGQGEQETQYF. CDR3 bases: TGTGCCAGCAGCCCAGGACAGGGAGAGCAAGAGACCCAGTACTTC.

CDR3 in DNA: TGTGCCAGCAGGCGCCCGGGGTCGGGAAACACCATATATTTT. Protein sequence: CASRRPGSGNTIYF. The chain carries TRBV6-5 and TRBJ1-3; D is ambiguous. This CDR3 contains 14 residues. Between the trimmed V and J ends, which lost 6 bases and 4 bases, there was a span of 13 bases. Per germline, CDR1 MNHEY and CDR2 SVGAGI.

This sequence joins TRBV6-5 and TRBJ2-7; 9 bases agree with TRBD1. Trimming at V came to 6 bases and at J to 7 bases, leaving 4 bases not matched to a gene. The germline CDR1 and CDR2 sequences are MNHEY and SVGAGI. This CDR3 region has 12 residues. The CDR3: CASSGTGREQYF. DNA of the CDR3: TGTGCCAGCAGCGGGACAGGGAGGGAGCAGTACTTC.

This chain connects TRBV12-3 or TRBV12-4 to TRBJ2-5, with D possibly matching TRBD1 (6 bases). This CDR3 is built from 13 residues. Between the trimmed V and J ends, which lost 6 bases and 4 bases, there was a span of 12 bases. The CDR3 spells CASSSWGRETQYF. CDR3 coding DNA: TGTGCCAGCAGCAGCTGGGGGCGAGAGACCCAGTACTTC.

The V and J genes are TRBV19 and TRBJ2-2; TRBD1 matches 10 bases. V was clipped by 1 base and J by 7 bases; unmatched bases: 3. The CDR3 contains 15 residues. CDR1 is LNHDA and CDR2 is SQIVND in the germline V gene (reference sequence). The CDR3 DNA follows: TGTGCCAGTAGTATAGTGGGACAGGGGAACGGGGAGCTGTTTTTT. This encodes CASSIVGQGNGELFF.

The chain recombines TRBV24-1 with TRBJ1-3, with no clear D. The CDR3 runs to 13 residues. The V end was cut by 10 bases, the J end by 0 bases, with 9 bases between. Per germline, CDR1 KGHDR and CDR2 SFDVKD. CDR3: CATSLSSGNTIYF. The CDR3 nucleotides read TGTGCCACATCACTGAGCTCTGGAAACACCATATATTTT.

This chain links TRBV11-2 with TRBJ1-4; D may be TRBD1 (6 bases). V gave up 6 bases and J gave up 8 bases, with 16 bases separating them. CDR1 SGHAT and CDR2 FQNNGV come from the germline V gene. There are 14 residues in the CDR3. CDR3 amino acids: CASRKGGHDEKLFF. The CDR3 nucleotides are TGTGCCAGCAGAAAGGGGGGGCACGACGAAAAACTGTTTTTT.

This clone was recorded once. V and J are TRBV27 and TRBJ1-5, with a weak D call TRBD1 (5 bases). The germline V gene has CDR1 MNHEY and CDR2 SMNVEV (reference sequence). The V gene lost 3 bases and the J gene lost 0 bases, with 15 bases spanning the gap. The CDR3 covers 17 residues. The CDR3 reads CASSFLAGINSNQPQHF. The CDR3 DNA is TGTGCCAGCAGTTTTCTTGCAGGGATAAATAGCAATCAGCCCCAGCATTTT.

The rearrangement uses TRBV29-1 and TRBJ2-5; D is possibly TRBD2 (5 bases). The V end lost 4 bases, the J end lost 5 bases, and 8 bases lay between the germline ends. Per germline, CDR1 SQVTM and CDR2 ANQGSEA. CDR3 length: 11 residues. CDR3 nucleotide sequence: TGCAGCGTTGCCGCGGGCGAGACCCAGTACTTC. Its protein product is CSVAAGETQYF.

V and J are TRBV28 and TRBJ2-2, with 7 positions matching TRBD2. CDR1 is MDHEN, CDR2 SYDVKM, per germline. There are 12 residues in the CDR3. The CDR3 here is CAVGEGTGELFF. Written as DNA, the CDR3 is TGTGCAGTCGGGGAGGGCACCGGGGAGCTGTTTTTT.

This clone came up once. For the CDR3, the DNA is TGTGCCACCGGACTAGCGGCCTCCTACGAGCAGTACTTC. This gives the protein CATGLAASYEQYF. The chain is built from TRBV2 and TRBJ2-7; 10 bases fit TRBD2. This CDR3 is built from 13 residues. V lost 10 bases and J lost 0; bases outside the gene matches: 3. In germline, CDR1 is SNHLY, CDR2 FYNNEI.

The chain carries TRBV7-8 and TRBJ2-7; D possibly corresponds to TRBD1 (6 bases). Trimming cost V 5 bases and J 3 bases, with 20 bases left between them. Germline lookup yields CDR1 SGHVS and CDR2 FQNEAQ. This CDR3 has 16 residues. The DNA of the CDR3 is TGTGCCAGCAGCCGAGGGGCAGGGGCCATTCTCTACGAGCAGTACTTC. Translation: CASSRGAGAILYEQYF.

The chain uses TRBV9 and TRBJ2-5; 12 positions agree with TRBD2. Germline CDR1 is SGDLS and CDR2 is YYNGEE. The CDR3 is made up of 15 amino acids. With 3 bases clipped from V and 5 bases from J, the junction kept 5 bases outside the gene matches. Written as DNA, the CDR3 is TGTGCCAGCAGCGCTGGGACTAGCGGGTTTGAGACCCAGTACTTC. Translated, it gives CASSAGTSGFETQYF.

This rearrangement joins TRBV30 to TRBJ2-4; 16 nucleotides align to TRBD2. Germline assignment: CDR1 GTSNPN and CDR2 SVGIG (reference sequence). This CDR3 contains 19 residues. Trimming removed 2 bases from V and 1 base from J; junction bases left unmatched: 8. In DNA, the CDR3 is TGTGCCTGGAGTAGACCGGGACTAGCGGGAGGGCCGGCCAAAAACATTCAGTACTTC. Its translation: CAWSRPGLAGGPAKNIQYF.

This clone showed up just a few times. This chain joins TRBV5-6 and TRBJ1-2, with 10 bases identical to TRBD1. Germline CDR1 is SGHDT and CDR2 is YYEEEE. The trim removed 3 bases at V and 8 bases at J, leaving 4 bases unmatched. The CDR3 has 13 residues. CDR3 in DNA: TGTGCCAGCAGCTCGACAGGGGGCCGGGGCTACACCTTC. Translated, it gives CASSSTGGRGYTF. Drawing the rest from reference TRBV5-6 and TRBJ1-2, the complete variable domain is DAGVTQSPTHLIKTRGQQVTLRCSPKSGHDTVSWYQQALGQGPQFIFQYYEEEERQRGNFPDRFSGHQFPNYSSELNVNALLLGDSALYLCASSSTGGRGYTFGSGTRLTVV.

The CDR3, as DNA: TGTGCCAGCAGCTTACGGGACTACCAAGAGACCCAGTACTTC. The encoded protein is CASSLRDYQETQYF. The chain couples TRBV14 to TRBJ2-5, with D maybe TRBD2 (6 bases). V gave up 5 bases and J gave up 0 bases, with 10 bases separating them. CDR3 length equals 14 residues. Germline CDR1 SGHDN, CDR2 FVKESK.

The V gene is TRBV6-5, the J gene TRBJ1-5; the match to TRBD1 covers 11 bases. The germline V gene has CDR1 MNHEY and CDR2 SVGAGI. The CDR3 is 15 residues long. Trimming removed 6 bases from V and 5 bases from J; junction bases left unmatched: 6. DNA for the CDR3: TGTGCCAGCAGCTCCGGGACAGGGGGGTATCAGCCCCAGCATTTT. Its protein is CASSSGTGGYQPQHF.

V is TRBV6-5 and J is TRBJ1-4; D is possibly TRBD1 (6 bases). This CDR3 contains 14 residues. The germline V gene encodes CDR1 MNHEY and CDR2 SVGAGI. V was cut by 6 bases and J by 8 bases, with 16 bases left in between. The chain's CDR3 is CASRGTGLWEKLFF. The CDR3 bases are TGTGCCAGCAGAGGCACAGGGTTATGGGAAAAACTGTTTTTT.

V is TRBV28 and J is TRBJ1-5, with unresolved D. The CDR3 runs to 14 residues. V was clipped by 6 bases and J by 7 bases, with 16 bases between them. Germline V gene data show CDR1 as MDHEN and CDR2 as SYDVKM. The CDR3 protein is CASRRTHAGQPQHF. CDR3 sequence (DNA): TGTGCCAGCAGGCGTACGCATGCGGGCCAGCCCCAGCATTTT.

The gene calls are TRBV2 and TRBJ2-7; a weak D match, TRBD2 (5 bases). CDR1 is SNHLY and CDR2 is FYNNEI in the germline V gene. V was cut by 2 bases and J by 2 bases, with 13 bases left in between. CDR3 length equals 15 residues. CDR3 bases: TGTGCCAGCAGTGAAAGACACTCCGGGGCCTACGAGCAGTACTTC. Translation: CASSERHSGAYEQYF.

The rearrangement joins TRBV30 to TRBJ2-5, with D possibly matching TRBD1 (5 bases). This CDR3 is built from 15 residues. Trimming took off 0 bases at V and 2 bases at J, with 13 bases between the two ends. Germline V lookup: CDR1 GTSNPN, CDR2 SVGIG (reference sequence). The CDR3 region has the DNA TGTGCCTGGAGTGTACTCCACAGGAGACAAGAGACCCAGTACTTC. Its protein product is CAWSVLHRRQETQYF.

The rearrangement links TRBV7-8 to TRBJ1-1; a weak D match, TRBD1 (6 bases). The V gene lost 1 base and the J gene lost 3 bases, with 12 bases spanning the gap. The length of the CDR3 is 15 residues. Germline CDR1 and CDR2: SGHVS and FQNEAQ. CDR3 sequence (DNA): TGTGCCAGCAGCTTAGTGGCAGGGGTCCACACTGAAGCTTTCTTT. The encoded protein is CASSLVAGVHTEAFF.

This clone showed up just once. The CDR3 DNA follows: TGCAGCGTAGGGAACAGGGGAAGTTATGAAAAACTGTTTTTT. It encodes CSVGNRGSYEKLFF. V gene TRBV29-1 combines with J gene TRBJ1-4, with 7 nucleotides matching TRBD1. V shed 6 bases and J 6 bases; nucleotides not matched to a gene: 10. CDR1 is SQVTM, CDR2 ANQGSEA, per germline. The CDR3 has 14 residues.

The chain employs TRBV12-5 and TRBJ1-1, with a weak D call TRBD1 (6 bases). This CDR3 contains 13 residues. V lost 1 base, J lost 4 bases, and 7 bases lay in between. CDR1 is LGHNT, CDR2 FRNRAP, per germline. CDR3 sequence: CASGLDRVTEAFF. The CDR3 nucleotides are TGTGCTAGTGGTTTGGACAGGGTCACTGAAGCTTTCTTT. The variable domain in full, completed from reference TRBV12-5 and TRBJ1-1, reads DARVTQTPRHKVTEMGQEVTMRCQPILGHNTVFWYRQTMMQGLELLAYFRNRAPLDDSGMPKDRFSAEMPDATLATLKIQPSEPRDSAVYFCASGLDRVTEAFFGQGTRLTVV.

This chain's CDR3 is CASSGRGQDPPNEQFF. The CDR3 DNA follows: TGTGCCAGCAGCGGGCGGGGACAGGACCCACCAAATGAGCAGTTCTTC. The V gene is TRBV5-4, the J gene TRBJ2-1; 8 bases are a match to TRBD1. Germline CDR1 is SGHNT and CDR2 is YYREEE (reference sequence). With 4 bases clipped from V and 7 bases from J, the junction kept 13 bases outside the gene matches. The CDR3 runs to 16 residues.

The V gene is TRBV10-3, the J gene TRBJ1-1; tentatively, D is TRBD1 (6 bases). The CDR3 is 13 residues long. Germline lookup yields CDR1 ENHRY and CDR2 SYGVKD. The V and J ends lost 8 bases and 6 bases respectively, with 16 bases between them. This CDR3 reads CAIGRGGTAEAFF. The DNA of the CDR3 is TGTGCCATCGGGAGGGGGGGGACGGCTGAAGCTTTCTTT.